A single sample gave rise to the 24 T cell receptor beta chains below, sequenced in a study of blood T cells in healthy people across ages. PCR was performed a second time for roughly 7 to 11 cycles using a sample-barcoded 5' primer and a J-beta primer mix. MiXCR, applied by TCRdb to the 5' RACE reads, yields one record per CDR3 protein. The sample shows about 1,600,000 distinct CDR3 sequences, roughly 45% of them seen only once. The sequencing sample was made of blood. These receptors came from a woman aged 18-30 years in good health.

The V call is TRBV9, the J call TRBJ2-7; 15 bases agree with TRBD2. This CDR3 is 16 amino acids long. V lost 4 bases, J lost 7 bases, and 9 bases stayed unmatched. CDR1 is SGDLS, CDR2 YYNGEE, per germline. CDR3 sequence (DNA): TGTGCCAGCAGCCCGGGGACTAGCGGGGGGCCGCAAGAGCAGTACTTC. Protein product: CASSPGTSGGPQEQYF.

The chain combines TRBV20-1 with TRBJ2-1, with D hard to call. The germline CDR1 and CDR2 sequences are DFQATT and SNEGSKA (reference sequence). V was cut by 3 bases and J by 6 bases, with 15 bases left in between. CDR3 size: 14 residues. In nucleotides, the CDR3 is TGCAGTGCTAGCGCTTCGTCTGGCCCCAATGAGCAGTTCTTC. Translating it yields CSASASSGPNEQFF.

The chain joins TRBV15 to TRBJ1-2; 8 nucleotides align to TRBD1. The CDR3 is 15 amino acids. From germline, CDR1 is LNHNV and CDR2 YYDKDF (reference sequence). V trimming: 5 bases; J trimming: 2 bases; junction bases outside the gene matches: 7. CDR3 coding DNA: TGTGCCACCAGCCCGCCTGACAGGGGAAACTATGGCTACACCTTC. It encodes CATSPPDRGNYGYTF.

The chain recombines TRBV7-2 with TRBJ2-5; 10 nucleotides match TRBD1. CDR1 is SGHTA, CDR2 FQGNSA, per germline. The CDR3 extends over 17 amino acids. V dropped 4 bases and J dropped 11; count of bases not matched to a gene: 19. CDR3 amino acids: CASSSNPGTGVFVEQYF. The CDR3 nucleotides are TGTGCCAGCAGCTCAAATCCCGGGACAGGGGTTTTCGTTGAGCAGTACTTC.

The V call is TRBV6-1, the J call TRBJ1-2, with D hard to call. Trimming took 5 bases from V and 0 from J, leaving 19 bases between them. Germline V gene sequence: CDR1 MNHNS, CDR2 SASEGT. The CDR3 sequence is 17 residues long. CDR3 sequence (DNA): TGTGCCAGCAGTCAAGGGTTAGGGCAGGCCCCTAACTATGGCTACACCTTC. As protein: CASSQGLGQAPNYGYTF.

In this sample, this clonotype turned up a few times. V and J are TRBV5-6 and TRBJ1-2, with D possibly being TRBD1 (5 bases). The germline V gene has CDR1 SGHDT and CDR2 YYEEEE. The CDR3 covers 15 residues. V lost 2 bases to trimming and J lost 6 bases, with 17 bases between them. The chain's CDR3 is CASSFPGRLRDGYTF. The CDR3 nucleotides read TGTGCCAGCAGCTTTCCGGGACGGCTCCGAGATGGCTACACCTTC.

The chain links TRBV7-2 to TRBJ2-1; 7 nucleotides align to TRBD2. The assigned J gene may be wrong: the sequence end matches TRBJ2-7 better. Per germline, CDR1 SGHTA and CDR2 FQGNSA. This CDR3 is 16 amino acids long. The CDR3, as DNA: TGTGCCAGCAGCTGGGCAGGGACTACGTCCTACAATGAGCAGTACTTC. Protein sequence: CASSWAGTTSYNEQYF.

J is TRBJ2-1 and V is TRBV3-1, with 10 bases matching TRBD1. This CDR3 comprises 15 residues. Germline loops: CDR1 LGHDT, CDR2 YNNKEL (reference sequence). V shed 2 bases, J shed 10 bases, and the junction held 8 bases outside the gene matches. CDR3 sequence (DNA): TGTGCCAGCAGCCAACGGACAGGGGGAATGGTGGAGCAGTTCTTC. It encodes CASSQRTGGMVEQFF.

This chain connects TRBV12-3 or TRBV12-4 to TRBJ2-5; 9 bases are a match to TRBD1. The J call may not be correct, given that the DNA end is closer to TRBJ2-7. CDR3 length: 13 amino acids. The DNA for the CDR3 is TGTGCCAGCAGTGTGACAGGGGGGTGCGAGCAGTACTTC. Encoded protein: CASSVTGGCEQYF.

This rearrangement joins TRBV20-1 to TRBJ2-7; 11 nucleotides align to TRBD2. This CDR3 comprises 16 residues. CDR1 DFQATT and CDR2 SNEGSKA come from the germline V gene (reference sequence). V was pared by 3 bases and J by 0 bases, with 7 bases of the junction left unmatched. The CDR3 sequence is CSASSSGRISSYEQYF. The CDR3 DNA reads as TGCAGTGCTAGTTCTAGCGGGAGGATAAGCTCCTACGAGCAGTACTTC.

This rearrangement joins TRBV3-1 to TRBJ2-3; D uncertain. Trimming took 1 base from V and 2 from J, leaving 13 bases between them. Per germline, CDR1 LGHDT and CDR2 YNNKEL (reference sequence). The CDR3 has 16 residues. The CDR3 bases are TGTGCCAGCAGCCAAGGGGCAGGACCATTCACAGATACGCAGTATTTT. The encoded protein is CASSQGAGPFTDTQYF.

As to this clonotype: Given a much more abundant clone one base away, this may be a read error. This chain uses TRBV3-1 with TRBJ1-6; D is uncertain. This CDR3 spans 15 amino acids. The germline V gene has CDR1 LGHDT and CDR2 YNNKEL (reference sequence). CDR3 DNA: TGTGCCAGCAGCCCGGGAGGGCTCGAGAATTCACCCCCCCACTTT. Amino acid sequence: CASSPGGLENSPPHF.

The CDR3 is CASSPRGSPEQYF. The CDR3 DNA reads as TGCGCCAGCAGCCCCCGGGGGAGCCCTGAGCAGTACTTC. This chain uses TRBV5-1 with TRBJ2-5; a possible D gene is TRBD2 (6 bases). V was pared by 4 bases and J by 11 bases, with 18 bases between. Germline V CDR1 and CDR2: SGHRS, YFSETQ. This CDR3 contains 13 residues. Full variable domain (remainder filled in from reference TRBV5-1 and TRBJ2-5): KAGVTQTPRYLIKTRGQQVTLSCSPISGHRSVSWYQQTPGQGLQFLFEYFSETQRNKGNFPGRFSGRQFSNSRSEMNVSTLELGDSALYLCASSPRGSPEQYFGPGTRLLVL.

This clonotype was observed a few times. V and J are TRBV3-1 and TRBJ2-3, with TRBD1 as a possible D gene (5 bases). V was trimmed by 3 bases and J by 2 bases, leaving 15 bases between them. Per germline, CDR1 LGHDT and CDR2 YNNKEL (reference sequence). The CDR3 is 16 amino acids. The CDR3 reads CASSQAMTVATDTQYF. In DNA, the CDR3 is TGTGCCAGCAGCCAGGCAATGACAGTCGCCACAGATACGCAGTATTTT.

V gene TRBV3-1 combines with J gene TRBJ2-7; D is perhaps TRBD1 or TRBD2 (5 bases each). Germline V gene lookup returns CDR1 LGHDT and CDR2 YNNKEL (reference sequence). Trimming took 1 base from V and 7 from J, leaving 11 bases between them. The CDR3 loop spans 13 amino acids. In nucleotides, the CDR3 is TGTGCCAGCAGCCAAGTGGGACCTGGAGAGCAGTACTTC. Translating gives CASSQVGPGEQYF.

The DNA for the CDR3 is TGTGCCAGCAGTTACTCCTATGGTTACGAGCAGTACTTC. This codes for CASSYSYGYEQYF. The rearrangement joins TRBV6-5 to TRBJ2-7; D is uncertain. Germline V gene data show CDR1 as MNHEY and CDR2 as SVGAGI. This CDR3 is 13 amino acids long. The V end lost 0 bases, the J end lost 4 bases, and 7 bases lay between the germline ends.

The sample holds a few counts of this clonotype. V usage is TRBV5-1 and J usage is TRBJ2-5; no definite D call. The assigned J gene may be wrong: the sequence end matches TRBJ2-7 better. The CDR3 is made up of 13 amino acids. CDR1 and CDR2 (germline): SGHRS, YFSETQ. CDR3 coding DNA: TGCGCCAGCAGCGTCCTTCAGGACTACGAGCAGTACTTC. The encoded protein is CASSVLQDYEQYF.

The J gene is TRBJ1-2, the V gene TRBV5-1; tentatively, D is TRBD1 (6 bases). The CDR3 spans 14 residues. CDR1 SGHRS and CDR2 YFSETQ come from the germline V gene. Trimming removed 5 bases from V and 5 bases from J, with 16 bases in between. The chain's CDR3 is CASSIERGIYGYTF. The DNA of the CDR3 is TGCGCCAGCAGTATCGAGAGGGGGATTTATGGCTACACCTTC.

This chain links TRBV27 with TRBJ2-1, with a weak D call TRBD1 (6 bases). The CDR3 runs to 15 residues. The V gene lost 6 bases and the J gene lost 4 bases, with 16 bases spanning the gap. The V gene's germline CDR1 is MNHEY and CDR2 SMNVEV (reference sequence). In DNA form, the CDR3 reads TGTGCCAGCAGCTCGCGGACAGCTCCGTACAATGAGCAGTTCTTC. This sequence encodes CASSSRTAPYNEQFF.

The V gene is TRBV20-1, the J gene TRBJ2-5; D may be TRBD2 (5 bases). Germline lookup yields CDR1 DFQATT and CDR2 SNEGSKA (reference sequence). The CDR3 loop spans 11 amino acids. V shed 1 base and J shed 13 bases, with 13 bases lying between them. CDR3 loop: CSARGGHERYF. The CDR3 bases are TGCAGTGCTAGAGGAGGGCATGAGCGGTACTTC.

The chain employs TRBV20-1 and TRBJ2-5; D is ambiguous. The CDR3 covers 14 residues. Trimming took 0 bases from V and 3 from J, leaving 11 bases between them. The germline V gene has CDR1 DFQATT and CDR2 SNEGSKA (reference sequence). The CDR3 coding sequence is TGCAGTGCTAGAGATCAAAATAACGAAGAGACCCAGTACTTC. This encodes CSARDQNNEETQYF.

The chain employs TRBV7-9 and TRBJ1-2; no definite D call. The CDR3 extends over 13 amino acids. Per the germline V gene, CDR1 is SEHNR and CDR2 is FQNEAQ (reference sequence). The V end lost 7 bases, the J end lost 5 bases, and 14 bases lay between the germline ends. CDR3 amino acids: CASTTLGDYGYTF. The CDR3 coding sequence is TGTGCCAGCACCACCCTGGGAGATTATGGCTACACCTTC. Full variable domain (outside the CDR3, taken from reference TRBV7-9 and TRBJ1-2): DTGVSQNPRHKITKRGQNVTFRCDPISEHNRLYWYRQTLGQGPEFLTYFQNEAQLEKSRLLSDRFSAERPKGSFSTLEIQRTEQGDSAMYLCASTTLGDYGYTFGSGTRLTVV.

The chain recombines TRBV5-1 with TRBJ2-5; TRBD1 agrees at 8 bases. CDR1 SGHRS and CDR2 YFSETQ come from the germline V gene. The CDR3 totals 15 residues. V shed 4 bases and J 4 bases; nucleotides not matched to a gene: 9. The CDR3 reads CASSDQGALRETQYF. Written as DNA, the CDR3 is TGCGCCAGCAGCGACCAGGGGGCCCTACGAGAGACCCAGTACTTC.

For the CDR3, the DNA is TGTGCCAGCAGCTTAGCACTAGCGGGAGGGTGGGAGCAGTACTTC. As protein: CASSLALAGGWEQYF. The V gene is TRBV7-2, the J gene TRBJ2-7, with TRBD2 matching over 13 bases. Germline CDR1 and CDR2: SGHTA and FQGNSA. V gave up 0 bases and J gave up 7 bases; unmatched junction bases: 3. The CDR3 totals 15 residues.